The 32 T cell receptor beta chains below all came from one sample that was sequenced in a study of OX40 agonist ivuxolimab in advanced cancers. Repertoires were generated with immunoSEQ multiplex PCR, while TCRdb's copy carries only in-frame clones and drops some. The sample records some 78,000 clones, around 86% being singletons. The specimen comprised CD4+ or CD8+ T cells sorted from blood, sampled in a trial of the OX40 agonist ivuxolimab. These receptors were taken from an adult with an advanced solid tumor such as melanoma, head and neck, liver or kidney cancer.

In DNA form, the CDR3 reads TGTGCCAGCAGCCTCCAAGGCAATCCTAACTATGGCTACACCTTC. This encodes CASSLQGNPNYGYTF. The chain combines TRBV7-2 with TRBJ1-2; D gene uncertain. Trimming cost V 5 bases and J 0 bases, with 13 bases left between them. The CDR3 covers 15 residues. The germline V gene has CDR1 SGHTA and CDR2 FQGNSA.

This chain connects TRBV4-2 to TRBJ1-2; TRBD1 aligns across 10 bases. The CDR3 is 16 amino acids. After removal of 0 bases from V and 2 bases from J, the junction contained 3 bases not matched to a gene. Germline V CDR1 and CDR2: LGHNA, YNFKEQ. This chain's CDR3 is CASSQERTGGNYGYTF. The CDR3 DNA sequence: TGTGCCAGCAGCCAAGAGCGGACAGGGGGGAACTATGGCTACACCTTC.

This chain connects TRBV19 to TRBJ1-2; 7 bases map to TRBD1. The junction had 14 bases not matched to a gene; V was cut back by 9 bases and J by 7 bases. Germline values: CDR1 LNHDA, CDR2 SQIVND (reference sequence). This CDR3 is 14 amino acids long. The CDR3 sequence: CASEPRGIFFGYTF. DNA of the CDR3: TGTGCCAGCGAGCCCAGGGGGATATTCTTTGGCTACACCTTC. Variable domain in full (rest from reference TRBV19 and TRBJ1-2): DGGITQSPKYLFRKEGQNVTLSCEQNLNHDAMYWYRQDPGQGLRLIYYSQIVNDFQKGDIAEGYSVSREKKESFPLTVTSAQKNPTAFYLCASEPRGIFFGYTFGSGTRLTVV.

V and J are TRBV5-1 and TRBJ2-3; tentative D call: TRBD2 (6 bases). V was cut by 0 bases and J by 3 bases, with 11 bases left in between. CDR1 and CDR2 (germline): SGHRS, YFSETQ. This CDR3 is 15 amino acids long. The CDR3 DNA follows: TGCGCCAGCAGCTTGGACGGGAGTAGGACAGATACGCAGTATTTT. Encoded protein: CASSLDGSRTDTQYF.

V gene TRBV2 combines with J gene TRBJ1-4, with 12 nucleotides matching TRBD1. Germline trimming cut 3 bases from V and 10 bases from J; bases unmatched to any gene: 6. CDR1 is SNHLY, CDR2 FYNNEI, per germline. CDR3 size: 15 residues. CDR3 DNA sequence: TGTGCCAGCAGTGACAGAGGGACAGGGGGCGGAAAACTGTTTTTT. Its protein product is CASSDRGTGGGKLFF.

Here the CDR3 DNA reads TGCGCCAGCAGCTACACACTGGGCACAGAGCAGTTCTTC. Its protein product is CASSYTLGTEQFF. The chain combines TRBV5-1 with TRBJ2-1; D is unclear. V gave up 3 bases and J gave up 10 bases, with 14 bases separating them. The CDR3 length is 13 residues. CDR1 is SGHRS and CDR2 is YFSETQ in the germline V gene.

V usage is TRBV5-3 and J usage is TRBJ1-5; TRBD1 agrees at 9 bases. TRBV5-3 belongs to the ORF category, with a function that is uncertain. After removal of 4 bases from V and 5 bases from J, the junction contained 16 bases not matched to a gene. The CDR3 has 18 amino acids. Here the CDR3 reads CARSPLEKQGATDQPQHF. The DNA for the CDR3 is TGTGCCAGAAGCCCCCTTGAAAAACAGGGGGCAACGGATCAGCCCCAGCATTTT.

The chain carries TRBV19 and TRBJ2-2; the match to TRBD1 covers 9 bases. CDR1 is LNHDA, CDR2 SQIVND, per germline (reference sequence). This CDR3 spans 12 amino acids. Unmatched junction bases numbered 5, after V lost 6 bases and J lost 12 bases. This CDR3 is CASRGQGKKLFF. The CDR3 coding sequence is TGTGCCAGTAGGGGACAGGGTAAGAAGCTGTTTTTT.

The V and J genes are TRBV5-1 and TRBJ1-4; 7 positions agree with TRBD1. The V segment lost 7 bases and the J segment 5 bases; nucleotides outside the gene matches: 8. CDR1 and CDR2 from the germline V gene are SGHRS and YFSETQ. CDR3 size: 14 residues. Written as DNA, the CDR3 is TGCGCCAGCTCGTCAGGGGGAGTAAATGAAAAACTGTTTTTT. Its protein product is CASSSGGVNEKLFF.

V gene TRBV4-1 combines with J gene TRBJ2-2; tentatively, D is TRBD2 (6 bases). The germline V gene encodes CDR1 MGHRA and CDR2 YSYEKL. Trimming took 8 bases from V and 3 from J, leaving 22 bases between them. The CDR3 is 17 residues long. The CDR3 nucleotides read TGCGCCAGCCAGACTAGTTCAGGCTTTTCGGACACCGGGGAGCTGTTTTTT. It is translated as CASQTSSGFSDTGELFF.

This chain joins TRBV7-9 and TRBJ1-3; D call uncertain. V was trimmed by 3 bases and J by 4 bases, leaving 10 bases between them. This CDR3 region has 14 residues. Germline CDR1 SEHNR, CDR2 FQNEAQ (reference sequence). For the CDR3, the DNA is TGTGCCAGCAGCTTGAGGGATTACGGAAACACCATATATTTT. Translating it yields CASSLRDYGNTIYF. The full variable domain, in which reference TRBV7-9 and TRBJ1-3 provide the parts outside the CDR3, is DTGVSQNPRHKITKRGQNVTFRCDPISEHNRLYWYRQTLGQGPEFLTYFQNEAQLEKSRLLSDRFSAERPKGSFSTLEIQRTEQGDSAMYLCASSLRDYGNTIYFGEGSWLTVV.

The chain combines TRBV6-5 with TRBJ1-1; no clear D gene. V was cut by 5 bases and J by 1 base, with 8 bases left in between. Germline V gene lookup returns CDR1 MNHEY and CDR2 SVGAGI. The CDR3 totals 13 residues. CDR3 sequence (DNA): TGTGCCAGCAGTCCCGCCTCGAACACTGAAGCTTTCTTT. This translates into CASSPASNTEAFF.

This clone appeared a single time. CDR3 sequence: CASSPSFRGRSYEQYF. In DNA form, the CDR3 reads TGTGCCAGCTCACCCAGTTTTCGGGGGAGGTCCTACGAGCAGTACTTC. The chain has TRBV18 and TRBJ2-7, with D maybe TRBD2 (6 bases). The CDR3 has 16 residues. The V gene lost 3 bases and the J gene lost 1 base, with 16 bases spanning the gap. CDR1 is KGHSH and CDR2 is LQKENI in the germline V gene.

The chain recombines TRBV15 with TRBJ2-7, with 12 bases fitting TRBD2. This CDR3 spans 18 amino acids. V lost 0 bases, J lost 5 bases, and 11 bases stayed unmatched. Looked up from germline, CDR1 is LNHNV and CDR2 is YYDKDF (reference sequence). The CDR3 coding sequence is TGTGCCACCAGCAGAGATCCCCCCGGACTAGCGGGATTGAACGAGCAGTACTTC. It yields the protein CATSRDPPGLAGLNEQYF.

The rearrangement uses TRBV2 and TRBJ1-2, with TRBD1 as a possible D gene (6 bases). The V end lost 10 bases, the J end lost 2 bases, and 20 bases lay between the germline ends. Germline CDR1 reads SNHLY; CDR2 reads FYNNEI. The CDR3 spans 15 residues. In nucleotides, the CDR3 is TGTGCCACCTACGGATGGAGGACAGACAACTATGGCTACACCTTC. It yields the protein CATYGWRTDNYGYTF.

Comment on this clone: At one boundary the junction diverges from the germline segment, which might be a read error. At the DNA level, this CDR3 is encoded by other sequences in the same sample as well. The gene calls are TRBV6-4 and TRBJ1-5; 7 nucleotides agree with TRBD1. This CDR3 has 13 amino acids. Per the germline V gene, CDR1 is MRHNA and CDR2 is SNTAGT. The DNA of the CDR3 is TGCGCCAGCAGTGAGGCAGGGGGTCAGCCCCAGCATTTT. It is translated as CASSEAGGQPQHF.

V gene TRBV6-5 combines with J gene TRBJ1-3; TRBD1 might be the D (6 bases). V was trimmed by 10 bases and J by 2 bases, leaving 18 bases between them. In germline, CDR1 is MNHEY, CDR2 SVGAGI. This CDR3 is built from 15 residues. This CDR3 reads CATKSDRTTGNTIYF. DNA for the CDR3: TGTGCCACCAAGTCAGACAGGACTACTGGAAACACCATATATTTT.

This rearrangement joins TRBV6-5 to TRBJ1-2; 7 bases are shared with TRBD1. Losses at the gene ends were 2 bases for V and 0 bases for J; bases not matched to a gene: 0. Germline values: CDR1 MNHEY, CDR2 SVGAGI. This CDR3 comprises 14 residues. The CDR3 DNA is TGTGCCAGCAGTTACGGGACAGCTAACTATGGCTACACCTTC. Encoded protein: CASSYGTANYGYTF.

The chain is built from TRBV2 and TRBJ1-3; D is ambiguous. This CDR3 is 13 amino acids long. V was shortened by 8 bases and J by 1 base, with 9 bases between the two germline ends. Looked up from germline, CDR1 is SNHLY and CDR2 is FYNNEI. CDR3 sequence (DNA): TGTGCCAGCGGGGTTTTTTCTGGAAACACCATATATTTT. Translation gives CASGVFSGNTIYF.

The chain recombines TRBV29-1 with TRBJ1-2; the match to TRBD1 covers 7 bases. V was clipped by 8 bases and J by 3 bases; unmatched bases: 9. CDR3 length: 13 residues. Per the germline V gene, CDR1 is SQVTM and CDR2 is ANQGSEA. The CDR3 DNA sequence: TGCAGCTCAACAGGAGGGGGCGACTATGGCTACACCTTC. This codes for CSSTGGGDYGYTF.

The rearrangement links TRBV28 to TRBJ2-7; the match to TRBD1 covers 7 bases. The J segment lost 7 bases and the V segment lost 5 bases, leaving 11 bases of the junction unmatched. The CDR3 length is 14 residues. Per the germline V gene, CDR1 is MDHEN and CDR2 is SYDVKM. The CDR3 is CASSPLRGLGEQYF. CDR3 DNA sequence: TGTGCCAGCAGTCCCCTGAGGGGGCTCGGGGAGCAGTACTTC.

This rearrangement joins TRBV19 to TRBJ1-2, with D uncertain. The CDR3 is 12 residues long. V gave up 6 bases and J gave up 4 bases, with 9 bases separating them. The V gene's germline CDR1 is LNHDA and CDR2 SQIVND (reference sequence). CDR3 DNA sequence: TGTGCCAGTAGAGTCGGATTCTATGGCTACACCTTC. It yields the protein CASRVGFYGYTF. The variable domain in full, completed from reference TRBV19 and TRBJ1-2, reads DGGITQSPKYLFRKEGQNVTLSCEQNLNHDAMYWYRQDPGQGLRLIYYSQIVNDFQKGDIAEGYSVSREKKESFPLTVTSAQKNPTAFYLCASRVGFYGYTFGSGTRLTVV.

On this clone: This sample also contains other DNA sequences that code for the same CDR3. The rearrangement uses TRBV18 and TRBJ2-1; a possible D gene is TRBD1 (6 bases). Germline V lookup: CDR1 KGHSH, CDR2 LQKENI. Trimming shortened V by 3 bases and J by 4 bases, and 13 bases separated the two germline ends. This CDR3 spans 15 amino acids. CDR3 coding DNA: TGTGCCAGCTCACCCGGGGCAGGGGATTACAATGAGCAGTTCTTC. Encoded protein: CASSPGAGDYNEQFF. Complete variable domain (other parts from reference TRBV18 and TRBJ2-1): NAGVMQNPRHLVRRRGQEARLRCSPMKGHSHVYWYRQLPEEGLKFMVYLQKENIIDESGMPKERFSAEFPKEGPSILRIQQVVRGDSAAYFCASSPGAGDYNEQFFGPGTRLTVL.

The chain links TRBV19 to TRBJ2-7; no definite D call. There are 13 residues in the CDR3. The V end was cut by 3 bases, the J end by 6 bases, with 12 bases between. Germline CDR1 is LNHDA and CDR2 is SQIVND (reference sequence). The CDR3 DNA follows: TGTGCCAGTAGTATTGGGTCATTGGGCGAGCAGTACTTC. The encoded protein is CASSIGSLGEQYF.

The V call is TRBV7-6, the J call TRBJ2-3, with 10 nucleotides matching TRBD2. Trimming took 5 bases from V and 5 from J; bases not matched to a gene: 1. CDR1 and CDR2 (germline): SGHVS, FNYEAQ. This CDR3 is 13 amino acids long. CDR3 nucleotides: TGTGCCAGCAGCCGACTAGCGGGAGATACGCAGTATTTT. It yields the protein CASSRLAGDTQYF.

As regards this clone: Other DNA sequences of this sample code for an identical CDR3. As DNA, the CDR3 is TGTGCCAGCAGTTACCGGGGTGAAGCTTTCTTT. Translation: CASSYRGEAFF. The gene calls are TRBV6-1 and TRBJ1-1, with D unresolved. The germline V gene encodes CDR1 MNHNS and CDR2 SASEGT. Between the trimmed V and J ends, which lost 5 bases and 7 bases, there was a span of 8 bases. The CDR3 length is 11 residues.

The rearrangement links TRBV5-1 to TRBJ1-2; 11 bases are shared with TRBD1. V was clipped by 4 bases and J by 5 bases; unmatched bases: 4. The germline V gene encodes CDR1 SGHRS and CDR2 YFSETQ. This CDR3 region has 14 residues. This CDR3 is CASSPGTGGYGYTF. CDR3 bases: TGCGCCAGCAGCCCCGGGACAGGGGGATATGGCTACACCTTC. The full variable domain, with the rest looked up from reference TRBV5-1 and TRBJ1-2, is KAGVTQTPRYLIKTRGQQVTLSCSPISGHRSVSWYQQTPGQGLQFLFEYFSETQRNKGNFPGRFSGRQFSNSRSEMNVSTLELGDSALYLCASSPGTGGYGYTFGSGTRLTVV.

In this sample, this clone turned up a few times. The chain couples TRBV7-2 to TRBJ2-5, with D tentatively TRBD2 (5 bases). The CDR3 length is 11 residues. Trimming stripped 7 bases from V and 5 bases from J, with 8 bases between. Germline V gives CDR1 SGHTA, CDR2 FQGNSA. The CDR3 DNA reads TGTGCCAGCACCTCGGGGGAGACCCAGTACTTC. Translated, it gives CASTSGETQYF.

The J gene is TRBJ2-1, the V gene TRBV11-3; TRBD2 aligns across 12 bases. The CDR3 totals 15 residues. V lost 2 bases to trimming and J lost 7 bases; unmatched junction nucleotides: 3. Germline V gene lookup returns CDR1 SGHNT and CDR2 YENEEA. CDR3: CASSLLAGGPNEQFF. The DNA for the CDR3 is TGTGCCAGCAGCTTACTAGCGGGGGGGCCTAATGAGCAGTTCTTC.

V usage is TRBV7-9 and J usage is TRBJ2-2; D possibly corresponds to TRBD2 (5 bases). CDR1 SEHNR and CDR2 FQNEAQ come from the germline V gene (reference sequence). V was clipped by 1 base and J by 1 base, with 10 bases between them. The CDR3 contains 16 residues. CDR3 protein: CASSLVVSVNTGELFF. In DNA form, the CDR3 reads TGTGCCAGCAGCTTAGTGGTTAGCGTGAACACCGGGGAGCTGTTTTTT.

This chain connects TRBV11-1 to TRBJ2-7, with 10 positions matching TRBD1. V shed 2 bases, J shed 6 bases, and the junction held 7 bases outside the gene matches. CDR3 length: 15 residues. Germline V gene lookup returns CDR1 SGHAT and CDR2 FQDESV (reference sequence). The CDR3 sequence is CASSLLGQGGFEQYF. The CDR3 DNA is TGTGCCAGCAGCTTACTCGGACAGGGGGGATTCGAGCAGTACTTC.

The genes are TRBV5-6 and TRBJ2-7; tentatively, D is TRBD1 (5 bases). V was clipped by 4 bases and J by 2 bases, with 13 bases between them. The CDR3 has 14 residues. Germline V lookup: CDR1 SGHDT, CDR2 YYEEEE. CDR3 amino acids: CASSERQNTYEQYF. In DNA, the CDR3 is TGTGCCAGCAGCGAAAGACAGAATACCTACGAGCAGTACTTC.